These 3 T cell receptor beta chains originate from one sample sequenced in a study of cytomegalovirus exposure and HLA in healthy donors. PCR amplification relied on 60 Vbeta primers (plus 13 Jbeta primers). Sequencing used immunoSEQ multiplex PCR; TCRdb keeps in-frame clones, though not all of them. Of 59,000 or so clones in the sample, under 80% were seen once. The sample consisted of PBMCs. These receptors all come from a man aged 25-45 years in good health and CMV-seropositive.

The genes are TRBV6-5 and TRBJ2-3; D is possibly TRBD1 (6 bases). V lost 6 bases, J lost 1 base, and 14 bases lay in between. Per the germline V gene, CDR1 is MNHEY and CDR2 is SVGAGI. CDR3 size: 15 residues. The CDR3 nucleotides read TGTGCCAGCAGGCGACAGGTTTTCCGCACAGATACGCAGTATTTT. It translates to CASRRQVFRTDTQYF.

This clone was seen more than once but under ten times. In DNA, the CDR3 is TGCGCCAGCAGCCAAGATTCATGGGGGGGAAAACTGTTTTTT. Amino acid sequence: CASSQDSWGGKLFF. The chain combines TRBV4-3 with TRBJ1-4, with a weak D call TRBD1 (5 bases). The CDR3 has 14 amino acids. V was trimmed by 0 bases and J by 10 bases, leaving 12 bases between them. Germline V lookup: CDR1 LGHNA, CDR2 YSLEER.

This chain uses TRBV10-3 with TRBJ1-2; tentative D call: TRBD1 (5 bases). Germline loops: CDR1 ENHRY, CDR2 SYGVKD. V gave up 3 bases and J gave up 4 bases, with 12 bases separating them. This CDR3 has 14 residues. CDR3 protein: CAISDGGPLYGYTF. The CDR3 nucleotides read TGTGCCATCAGTGACGGGGGTCCCCTCTATGGCTACACCTTC.